One and the same sample provided the 16 T cell receptor beta chains below, sequenced in a study of PD-1 blockade in classical Hodgkin lymphoma. Profiled with immunoSEQ multiplex PCR; TCRdb holds only in-frame clones, not every one. The top ten hold around 6.6% of the sample, which has 100,000 or so clones, 75% to 90% seen once. Relapse was seen in all patients after autologous stem cell transplantation, and brentuximab vedotin exposure was variable. This sample comprised peripheral blood mononuclear cells (PBMCs), obtained before the second cycle of nivolumab. These receptors came from a human donor with classical Hodgkin lymphoma.

The genes are TRBV4-3 and TRBJ1-5, with D unresolved. The ends were cut back, 5 bases at V and 4 bases at J, with 12 bases in the middle. The germline V gene encodes CDR1 LGHNA and CDR2 YSLEER. The length of the CDR3 is 14 residues. The CDR3 spells CASSYGLTNQPQHF. The CDR3 DNA follows: TGCGCCAGCAGCTACGGACTAACTAATCAGCCCCAGCATTTT.

This chain joins TRBV6-5 and TRBJ1-2; tentative D call: TRBD1 (6 bases). Germline V gene lookup returns CDR1 MNHEY and CDR2 SVGAGI. This CDR3 comprises 14 residues. V shed 2 bases and J shed 5 bases, with 12 bases lying between them. DNA of the CDR3: TGTGCCAGCAGTTACACCAGGGGTGGGTATGGCTACACCTTC. It specifies CASSYTRGGYGYTF.

The chain couples TRBV30 to TRBJ1-4, with 7 positions matching TRBD1. The V gene's germline CDR1 is GTSNPN and CDR2 SVGIG (reference sequence). This CDR3 region has 16 residues. V lost 2 bases and J lost 4; bases outside the gene matches: 10. In DNA, the CDR3 is TGTGCCTGGAGTCCCACACGGACAGGCGATAATGAAAAACTGTTTTTT. Protein sequence: CAWSPTRTGDNEKLFF.

The chain recombines TRBV18 with TRBJ2-2; D unclear. CDR3 length: 12 residues. CDR1 and CDR2 (germline): KGHSH, LQKENI. V dropped 3 bases and J dropped 5 bases, with 4 bases sitting between them. CDR3: CASSPATGELFF. CDR3 DNA: TGTGCCAGCTCACCGGCGACCGGGGAGCTGTTTTTT.

This chain links TRBV6-1 with TRBJ2-1; TRBD1 aligns across 8 bases. V shed 10 bases and J 9 bases; nucleotides not matched to a gene: 5. The germline V gene has CDR1 MNHNS and CDR2 SASEGT. The CDR3 totals 11 residues. Here the CDR3 reads CAIGQGREQFF. Written as DNA, the CDR3 is TGTGCCATAGGACAGGGACGTGAGCAGTTCTTC.

This chain uses TRBV10-2 with TRBJ2-7; D gene ambiguous. Germline-derived CDR1 and CDR2 are WSHSY and SAAADI. V was clipped by 1 base and J by 2 bases, with 9 bases between them. The CDR3 is made up of 14 amino acids. The DNA of the CDR3 is TGCGCCAGCAGTGAGTACGGAGCTACCTACGAGCAGTACTTC. This sequence encodes CASSEYGATYEQYF.

DNA for the CDR3: TGTGCCAGCAGTGAAGGCCAGACTAGCGGGGACACAGATACGCAGTATTTT. It yields the protein CASSEGQTSGDTDTQYF. The chain joins TRBV2 to TRBJ2-3; 11 nucleotides line up with TRBD2. CDR1 is SNHLY and CDR2 is FYNNEI in the germline V gene. The CDR3 length is 17 residues. With V trimmed by 1 base and J by 2 bases, 5 bases remained unmatched.

The chain carries TRBV6-5 and TRBJ2-7, with D tentatively TRBD2 (5 bases). This CDR3 contains 11 residues. Per germline, CDR1 MNHEY and CDR2 SVGAGI. The germline V and J ends were trimmed by 5 bases and 3 bases, with 5 bases remaining between them. CDR3 in DNA: TGTGCCAGCAGTGAGGGCTACGAGCAGTACTTC. As protein: CASSEGYEQYF.

The chain employs TRBV15 and TRBJ1-5; a weak D match, TRBD1 (5 bases). V was shortened by 4 bases and J by 7 bases, with 14 bases between the two germline ends. The CDR3 extends over 14 amino acids. The germline CDR1 and CDR2 sequences are LNHNV and YYDKDF (reference sequence). Here the CDR3 DNA reads TGTGCCACCAGCAAAGGGGCAAACAGCCAGCCCCAGCATTTT. Protein: CATSKGANSQPQHF.

The V and J genes are TRBV2 and TRBJ2-2; TRBD1 matches 9 bases. Germline V gene data show CDR1 as SNHLY and CDR2 as FYNNEI. The junction had 10 bases not matched to a gene; V was cut back by 8 bases and J by 6 bases. This CDR3 has 15 residues. The CDR3 nucleotides read TGTGCCAGCCACCGGGACAGGGCTTTCGCCGGGGAGCTGTTTTTT. Its protein product is CASHRDRAFAGELFF.

This chain links TRBV4-2 with TRBJ2-3; TRBD1 or TRBD2 may be the D gene (7 bases each). V lost 0 bases, J lost 6 bases, and 19 bases lay in between. The CDR3 covers 17 residues. Germline V CDR1 and CDR2: LGHNA, YNFKEQ. The CDR3 coding sequence is TGTGCCAGCAGCCAAGACGCGCTAGCGGTACAGGGGGATACGCAGTATTTT. Its translation: CASSQDALAVQGDTQYF.

The chain uses TRBV7-2 and TRBJ2-7; D not resolved. The germline gives CDR1 SGHTA, CDR2 FQGNSA. Between the trimmed V and J ends, which lost 2 bases and 2 bases, there was a span of 13 bases. The CDR3 is 15 amino acids. DNA of the CDR3: TGTGCCAGCAGCTTAATGTCTGTCAGGCCCTACGAGCAGTACTTC. This translates into CASSLMSVRPYEQYF.

The chain links TRBV2 to TRBJ2-5; 8 bases are shared with TRBD2. CDR1 SNHLY and CDR2 FYNNEI come from the germline V gene. V shed 4 bases and J 6 bases; nucleotides not matched to a gene: 4. The CDR3 extends over 13 amino acids. The CDR3: CASSVGGVKTQYF. The CDR3 DNA follows: TGTGCCAGCAGTGTCGGGGGGGTGAAGACCCAGTACTTC. The complete variable domain, with remaining parts taken from reference TRBV2 and TRBJ2-5, reads EPEVTQTPSHQVTQMGQEVILRCVPISNHLYFYWYRQILGQKVEFLVSFYNNEISEKSEIFDDQFSVERPDGSNFTLKIRSTKLEDSAMYFCASSVGGVKTQYFGPGTRLLVL.

The rearrangement joins TRBV30 to TRBJ2-1; D might be TRBD1 (6 bases). V was trimmed by 1 base and J by 4 bases, leaving 20 bases between them. CDR3 size: 17 residues. The germline V gene has CDR1 GTSNPN and CDR2 SVGIG (reference sequence). The CDR3 sequence is CAWSELSTGGYYNEQFF. The CDR3 DNA sequence: TGTGCCTGGAGTGAACTTTCGACAGGCGGATATTACAATGAGCAGTTCTTC. The full variable domain, in which reference TRBV30 and TRBJ2-1 provide the parts outside the CDR3, is SQTIHQWPATLVQPVGSPLSLECTVEGTSNPNLYWYRQAAGRGLQLLFYSVGIGQISSEVPQNLSASRPQDRQFILSSKKLLLSDSGFYLCAWSELSTGGYYNEQFFGPGTRLTVL.

J is TRBJ1-2 and V is TRBV4-1; D is unresolved. CDR1 is MGHRA and CDR2 is YSYEKL in the germline V gene. The CDR3 totals 13 residues. The V end was cut by 0 bases, the J end by 7 bases, with 9 bases between. Here the CDR3 reads CASSQDPLGGYTF. As DNA, the CDR3 is TGCGCCAGCAGCCAAGATCCCCTCGGTGGCTACACCTTC.

V gene TRBV5-1 combines with J gene TRBJ1-4; tentatively, D is TRBD1 (5 bases). The ends were cut back, 1 base at V and 8 bases at J, with 21 bases in the middle. CDR1 SGHRS and CDR2 YFSETQ come from the germline V gene. This CDR3 region has 17 residues. The CDR3 DNA reads as TGCGCCAGCAGCTTGCAAAGGGTTCAGGGTTCGAGAGAAAAACTGTTTTTT. Encoded protein: CASSLQRVQGSREKLFF.